Listed here are 17 T cell receptor beta chains from one sample, sequenced in a study of patients and donors after allogeneic stem cell transplantation. TCRdb redid the calling of the RT-PCR reads with MiXCR, one entry per CDR3 protein. The repertoire holds 80,000 to 90,000 distinct CDR3 sequences, with around 46% as singletons. Sequenced sample: blood, either unsorted or a sorted T cell fraction (not recorded which). These TCRs come from a human donor who was either an allogeneic HSCT recipient or a stem cell or donor lymphocyte infusion donor (not recorded which). It is not recorded whose cells these are; they may come from a transplant donor.

In its sample, this clonotype was seen a few times. The J gene is TRBJ1-1, the V gene TRBV6-2 or TRBV6-3; 7 bases agree with TRBD1. Trimming cost V 5 bases and J 1 base; bases outside gene matches: 7. Germline V gene data show CDR1 as MNHEY and CDR2 as SVGEGT. The CDR3 contains 15 residues. The CDR3 loop is CASSLLYRGNTEAFF. The DNA for the CDR3 is TGTGCCAGCAGTCTCCTTTACAGGGGGAACACTGAAGCTTTCTTT.

This clonotype was detected only a few times. The rearrangement joins TRBV7-8 to TRBJ2-5; possibly TRBD1 for D (5 bases). V gave up 2 bases and J gave up 2 bases, with 9 bases separating them. Per the germline V gene, CDR1 is SGHVS and CDR2 is FQNEAQ. This CDR3 has 14 amino acids. The DNA for the CDR3 is TGTGCCAGCAGCTTATTAGGGGATCAAGAGACCCAGTACTTC. Translated: CASSLLGDQETQYF.

The sample holds a few counts of this clonotype. This chain links TRBV6-6 with TRBJ1-3; weak D call: TRBD1 (6 bases). The CDR3 length is 13 residues. The germline V gene has CDR1 MNHNY and CDR2 SVGAGI (reference sequence). The CDR3 protein is CAIGGGYGNTIYF. The CDR3 nucleotides read TGTGCTATCGGAGGGGGGTACGGAAACACCATATATTTT.

The rearrangement joins TRBV27 to TRBJ2-7, with a possible D match to TRBD2 (6 bases). The V and J ends lost 2 bases and 2 bases respectively, with 13 bases between them. This CDR3 is built from 15 residues. CDR1 and CDR2 from the germline V gene are MNHEY and SMNVEV (reference sequence). CDR3 DNA sequence: TGTGCCAGCAGTTTAACGGGAGATAGAACCTACGAGCAGTACTTC. Translating it yields CASSLTGDRTYEQYF.

This chain uses TRBV6-6 with TRBJ1-2, with 7 positions matching TRBD1. The V segment lost 8 bases and the J segment 7 bases; nucleotides outside the gene matches: 4. Germline V gene lookup returns CDR1 MNHNY and CDR2 SVGAGI (reference sequence). The CDR3 contains 11 residues. CDR3 in DNA: TGTGCCAGCGTAACAGGGGCTGGCTACACCTTC. Translation: CASVTGAGYTF.

V usage is TRBV3-1 and J usage is TRBJ1-5; D remains unclear. This CDR3 comprises 15 residues. Germline lookup yields CDR1 LGHDT and CDR2 YNNKEL (reference sequence). V was cut by 0 bases and J by 7 bases, with 13 bases left in between. The CDR3 nucleotides read TGTGCCAGCAGCCAAGAGTACACAAATAGCCAGCCCCAGCATTTT. This gives the protein CASSQEYTNSQPQHF.

The rearrangement joins TRBV7-2 to TRBJ1-5; D possibly corresponds to TRBD1 (5 bases). Between the trimmed V and J ends, which lost 1 base and 4 bases, there was a span of 11 bases. The germline CDR1 and CDR2 sequences are SGHTA and FQGNSA. This CDR3 spans 15 amino acids. The CDR3 sequence: CASSLGMGGNQPQHF. In DNA, the CDR3 is TGTGCCAGCAGCTTAGGAATGGGGGGAAATCAGCCCCAGCATTTT. The variable domain in full, completed from reference TRBV7-2 and TRBJ1-5, reads GAGVSQSPSNKVTEKGKDVELRCDPISGHTALYWYRQSLGQGLEFLIYFQGNSAPDKSGLPSDRFSAERTGGSVSTLTIQRTQQEDSAVYLCASSLGMGGNQPQHFGDGTRLSIL.

The V call is TRBV7-9, the J call TRBJ1-1; TRBD1 is a possible D gene (5 bases). Trimming shortened V by 5 bases and J by 3 bases, and 16 bases separated the two germline ends. Per germline, CDR1 SEHNR and CDR2 FQNEAQ (reference sequence). The CDR3 runs to 15 residues. CDR3 in DNA: TGTGCCAGCAGCACCCAGTCCCGCAGGGACACTGAAGCTTTCTTT. It yields the protein CASSTQSRRDTEAFF.

This rearrangement joins TRBV5-1 to TRBJ1-1; unclear D gene. The CDR3 loop spans 14 amino acids. Per germline, CDR1 SGHRS and CDR2 YFSETQ. V was clipped by 6 bases and J by 8 bases, with 20 bases between them. CDR3 region: CASTPPNPGSEAFF. In DNA form, the CDR3 reads TGCGCCAGCACCCCCCCCAACCCGGGTTCGGAAGCTTTCTTT.

This clonotype was seen only a few times. The chain employs TRBV7-9 and TRBJ1-5, with 8 bases fitting TRBD1. Unmatched junction bases numbered 2, after V lost 5 bases and J lost 2 bases. The CDR3 spans 14 residues. Per the germline V gene, CDR1 is SEHNR and CDR2 is FQNEAQ (reference sequence). In nucleotides, the CDR3 is TGTGCCAGCAGCGCGGGACAGGGCAATCAGCCCCAGCATTTT. Amino acid sequence: CASSAGQGNQPQHF.

The J gene is TRBJ1-5, the V gene TRBV7-9; weak D call: TRBD1 (5 bases). This CDR3 has 15 residues. Germline V gives CDR1 SEHNR, CDR2 FQNEAQ (reference sequence). V lost 7 bases and J lost 4, with 17 bases in between. Here the CDR3 DNA reads TGTGCCAGCATCCTCACCGAGGGGCGAAATCAGCCCCAGCATTTT. It yields the protein CASILTEGRNQPQHF. Full variable domain (rest looked up from reference TRBV7-9 and TRBJ1-5): DTGVSQNPRHKITKRGQNVTFRCDPISEHNRLYWYRQTLGQGPEFLTYFQNEAQLEKSRLLSDRFSAERPKGSFSTLEIQRTEQGDSAMYLCASILTEGRNQPQHFGDGTRLSIL.

The chain combines TRBV12-3 or TRBV12-4 with TRBJ1-5; possibly TRBD1 for D (6 bases). This CDR3 has 15 amino acids. Trimming cost V 5 bases and J 7 bases, with 18 bases left between them. As DNA, the CDR3 is TGTGCCAGCAGTCCGCACCAGGGGAAGGGCCAGCCCCAGCATTTT. Protein: CASSPHQGKGQPQHF.

The chain combines TRBV5-6 with TRBJ1-2; TRBD1 matches at 11 bases. CDR1 and CDR2 from the germline V gene are SGHDT and YYEEEE. Germline trimming cut 4 bases from V and 6 bases from J; bases unmatched to any gene: 5. CDR3 length equals 14 residues. CDR3 bases: TGTGCCAGCAGCAAGGACAGGGGGCTGGATGGCTACACCTTC. Translation: CASSKDRGLDGYTF.

This chain links TRBV29-1 with TRBJ1-5, with D maybe TRBD1 (5 bases). The CDR3 sequence is 13 residues long. V was cut by 7 bases and J by 7 bases, with 17 bases left in between. CDR1 and CDR2 from the germline V gene are SQVTM and ANQGSEA. The CDR3 region is CSAVTREGQPQHF. Written as DNA, the CDR3 is TGCAGCGCCGTCACCCGTGAGGGGCAGCCCCAGCATTTT.

The chain joins TRBV12-3 or TRBV12-4 to TRBJ1-1; D is possibly TRBD1 (6 bases). The CDR3 has 14 residues. Deletions cut 2 bases from V and 4 bases from J, with 11 bases between. In DNA form, the CDR3 reads TGTGCCAGCAGTTTAAAGGGGGTACTCACTGAAGCTTTCTTT. As protein: CASSLKGVLTEAFF.

The chain joins TRBV9 to TRBJ1-3; TRBD1 is a possible D gene (5 bases). CDR1 and CDR2 (germline): SGDLS, YYNGEE. V was clipped by 4 bases and J by 3 bases, with 20 bases between them. The CDR3 consists of 17 residues. DNA for the CDR3: TGTGCCAGCAGCCTTGGACACTCAATTGGGCTTGGAAACACCATATATTTT. Amino acid sequence: CASSLGHSIGLGNTIYF.

This chain links TRBV20-1 with TRBJ1-1; the match to TRBD1 covers 7 bases. Germline CDR1 reads DFQATT; CDR2 reads SNEGSKA (reference sequence). The CDR3 consists of 12 residues. Germline trimming cut 6 bases from V and 8 bases from J; bases unmatched to any gene: 9. The CDR3 region is CSATDRAPEAFF. Written as DNA, the CDR3 is TGCAGTGCGACTGACAGGGCCCCAGAAGCTTTCTTT.